One sample yielded the 5 T cell receptor beta chains listed below, sequenced in a study of T cell clones after liver transplantation. Data came from immunoSEQ multiplex PCR; TCRdb stores just in-frame clones and leaves some out. The table lists about 68,000 clones, roughly 92% of them singletons. The specimen was CD4+ T cells from blood, collected roughly 26 months after liver transplant. Receptor source: a human patient who received a liver transplant. Some T cells may be the graft donor's.

This chain links TRBV5-1 with TRBJ2-3; possible D gene TRBD2, 5 bases. This CDR3 spans 16 amino acids. The germline V gene has CDR1 SGHRS and CDR2 YFSETQ. The V and J ends lost 0 bases and 0 bases respectively, with 11 bases between them. The CDR3 protein is CASSLEGDSSTDTQYF. The DNA for the CDR3 is TGCGCCAGCAGCTTGGAGGGAGACTCTAGCACAGATACGCAGTATTTT.

This sequence joins TRBV11-1 and TRBJ2-5, with 12 bases matching TRBD1. V gave up 5 bases and J gave up 2 bases; unmatched junction bases: 6. Germline loops: CDR1 SGHAT, CDR2 FQDESV (reference sequence). The CDR3 is made up of 16 amino acids. Here the CDR3 reads CASSPRDRGLQETQYF. Written as DNA, the CDR3 is TGTGCCAGCAGCCCCCGGGACAGGGGGCTACAAGAGACCCAGTACTTC.

The chain carries TRBV5-1 and TRBJ1-3, with 9 bases aligning to TRBD1. The CDR3 length is 14 residues. Germline CDR1 SGHRS, CDR2 YFSETQ. The V and J ends lost 7 bases and 4 bases, in that order; junction bases with no gene match: 6. The CDR3 region is CASGGGQGGNTIYF. CDR3 nucleotides: TGCGCCAGCGGCGGGGGACAGGGAGGAAACACCATATATTTT.

This chain links TRBV19 with TRBJ1-4; D is perhaps TRBD1 (5 bases). CDR3 length: 14 amino acids. The V end lost 3 bases, the J end lost 7 bases, and 12 bases lay between the germline ends. CDR1 LNHDA and CDR2 SQIVND come from the germline V gene (reference sequence). The CDR3 DNA follows: TGTGCCAGTAGTATTGGGCAGGGCGGTGAAAAACTGTTTTTT. It is translated as CASSIGQGGEKLFF.

This rearrangement joins TRBV19 to TRBJ2-7; D possibly corresponds to TRBD2 (7 bases). This CDR3 has 15 amino acids. V lost 5 bases and J lost 3, with 17 bases in between. CDR1 LNHDA and CDR2 SQIVND come from the germline V gene (reference sequence). The DNA for the CDR3 is TGTGCCAGTAGTTCCCAGGGGAGGGGCCACTACGAGCAGTACTTC. It is translated as CASSSQGRGHYEQYF.